This T cell receptor (beta chain) stems from a study of shared clonotypes between healthy human individuals. This CDR3 region has 14 residues. Germline CDR1 is SGHDT and CDR2 is YYEEEE. V lost 3 bases, J lost 5 bases, and 5 bases stayed unmatched. Study-wide points: Blood alone was sampled, and tissue repertoires likely differ.

Concerning this clone itself: What it recognizes is unknown.

The study enrolled healthy HIV-negative adults without recent acute infections or vaccinations as donors. It was 80 million to 90 million PBMCs that unsorted samples used for genomic DNA. Every unsorted PBMC PCR replicate was loaded with 300 ng DNA, approximately 30,000 T cell genomes. Sequenced by immunoSEQ multiplex PCR; TCRdb stores in-frame clones only, minus some. In the table there are roughly 95,000 clones, around 47% of which are singletons. Sequencing was done on a sample of PBMCs. This TCR came from a woman in her thirties or forties in good health. Some clones in this sample may be carry-over from other donors' samples. The V gene is TRBV5-6, the J gene TRBJ1-5; the match to TRBD1 covers 7 bases. CDR3 region: CASSYRTGDQPQHF. For the CDR3, the DNA is TGTGCCAGCAGCTACAGGACAGGTGATCAGCCCCAGCATTTT.